The present TCR beta chain was sequenced within a study of blood T cell repertoires in COVID-19. Background on the study: Researchers got acute and convalescent COVID-19 samples from the United States, Italy and Spain. The cDNA or gDNA used as material had been derived from T cells, B-cell-depleted T cells, or PBMCs.

Trimming removed 0 bases at V and 1 base at J, with 2 bases between. This CDR3 is 13 amino acids long. Germline values: CDR1 LGHDT, CDR2 YNNKEL (reference sequence). In the original workflow: Estimated nucleated cell counts came from reference gene primer amplification. Assay used: immunoSEQ multiplex PCR; TCRdb lists only in-frame clones, some missing. For V, J and clone size, that table is used; D and trimming come from the DNA. The repertoire holds approximately 46,000 clones, roughly 80% seen once, with 2.5% to 3% in the top ten. The TCR originated in a woman aged 55 to 70 with acute or convalescent COVID-19. The sample was peripheral blood. The V gene is TRBV3-1 (or the pseudogene TRBV3-2), the J gene TRBJ2-3; unclear D gene. The CDR3 loop reads CASSQDGTDTQYF. CDR3 nucleotides: TGTGCCAGCAGCCAAGACGGCACAGATACGCAGTATTTT.